This TCR beta chain stems from a study of blood T cell repertoires in COVID-19. At the level of the study: From T cells, B-cell-depleted T cells, or PBMCs came the material, which was cDNA or gDNA.

CDR3 size: 15 residues. Trimming removed 2 bases at V and 1 base at J, with 11 bases between. Germline V gives CDR1 MGHRA, CDR2 YSYEKL. Assay: immunoSEQ multiplex PCR; the TCRdb copy retains only in-frame clones and omits some. The repertoire holds approximately 530,000 clones, with roughly nine tenths as singletons. The sequence came from a woman between 45 and 65 years old with COVID-19, enrolled during active disease. Sequenced: peripheral blood. The chain links TRBV4-1 to TRBJ1-1; the D gene is possibly TRBD1 (5 bases). In DNA form, the CDR3 reads TGCGCCAGCAGCCAACCGACAGCTGCGAACACTGAAGCTTTCTTT. Translation: CASSQPTAANTEAFF.